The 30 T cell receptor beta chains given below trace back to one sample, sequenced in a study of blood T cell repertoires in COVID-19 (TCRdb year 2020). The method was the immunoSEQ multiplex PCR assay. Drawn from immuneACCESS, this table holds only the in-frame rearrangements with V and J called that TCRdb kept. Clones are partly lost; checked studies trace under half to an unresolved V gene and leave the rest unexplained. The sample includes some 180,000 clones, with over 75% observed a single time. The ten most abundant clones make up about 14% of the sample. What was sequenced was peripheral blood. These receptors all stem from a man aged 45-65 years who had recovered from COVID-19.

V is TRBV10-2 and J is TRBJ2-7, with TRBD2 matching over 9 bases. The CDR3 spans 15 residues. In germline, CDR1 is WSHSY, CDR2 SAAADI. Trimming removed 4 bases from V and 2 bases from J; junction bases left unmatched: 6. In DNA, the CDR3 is TGCGCCAGCAGTGCTACTAGCGGGTTGACCTACGAGCAGTACTTC. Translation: CASSATSGLTYEQYF.

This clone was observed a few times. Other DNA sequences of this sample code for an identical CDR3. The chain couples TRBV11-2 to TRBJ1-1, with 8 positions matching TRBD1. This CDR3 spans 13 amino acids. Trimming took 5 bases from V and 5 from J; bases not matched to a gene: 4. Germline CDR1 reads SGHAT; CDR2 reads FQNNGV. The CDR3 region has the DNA TGTGCCAGCAGCAACACAGGGGGGACTGAAGCTTTCTTT. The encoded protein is CASSNTGGTEAFF.

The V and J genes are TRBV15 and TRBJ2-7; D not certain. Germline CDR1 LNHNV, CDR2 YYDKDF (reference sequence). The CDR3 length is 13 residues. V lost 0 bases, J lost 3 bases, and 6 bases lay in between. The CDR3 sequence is CATSRDQLYEQYF. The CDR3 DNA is TGTGCCACCAGCAGAGATCAACTCTACGAGCAGTACTTC.

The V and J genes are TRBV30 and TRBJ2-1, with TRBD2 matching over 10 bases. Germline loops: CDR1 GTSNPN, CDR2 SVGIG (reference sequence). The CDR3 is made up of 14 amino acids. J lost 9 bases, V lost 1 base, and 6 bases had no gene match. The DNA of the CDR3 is TGTGCCTGGAGTGGGCTAGCGGGAGTGGGTGAGCAGTTCTTC. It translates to CAWSGLAGVGEQFF.

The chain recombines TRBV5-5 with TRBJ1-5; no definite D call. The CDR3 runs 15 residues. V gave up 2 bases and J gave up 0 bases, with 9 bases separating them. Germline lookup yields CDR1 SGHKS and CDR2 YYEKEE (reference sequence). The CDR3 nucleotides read TGTGCCAGCAGCTTTCGAGGTTATAGCAATCAGCCCCAGCATTTT. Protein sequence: CASSFRGYSNQPQHF. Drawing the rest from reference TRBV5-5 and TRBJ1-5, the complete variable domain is DAGVTQSPTHLIKTRGQQVTLRCSPISGHKSVSWYQQVLGQGPQFIFQYYEKEERGRGNFPDRFSARQFPNYSSELNVNALLLGDSALYLCASSFRGYSNQPQHFGDGTRLSIL.

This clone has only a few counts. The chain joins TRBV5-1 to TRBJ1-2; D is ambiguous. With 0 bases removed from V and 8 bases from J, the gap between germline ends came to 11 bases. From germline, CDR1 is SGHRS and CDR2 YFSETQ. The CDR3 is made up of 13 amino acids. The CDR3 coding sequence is TGCGCCAGCAGCTTGGATGGACTTGGGGGCTACACCTTC. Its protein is CASSLDGLGGYTF.

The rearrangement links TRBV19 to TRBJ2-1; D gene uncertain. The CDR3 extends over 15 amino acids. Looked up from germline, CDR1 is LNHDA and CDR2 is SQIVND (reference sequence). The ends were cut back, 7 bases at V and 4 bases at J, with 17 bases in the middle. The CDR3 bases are TGTGCCAGTACCAATAGCCCTGCTGGGTACAATGAGCAGTTCTTC. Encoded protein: CASTNSPAGYNEQFF.

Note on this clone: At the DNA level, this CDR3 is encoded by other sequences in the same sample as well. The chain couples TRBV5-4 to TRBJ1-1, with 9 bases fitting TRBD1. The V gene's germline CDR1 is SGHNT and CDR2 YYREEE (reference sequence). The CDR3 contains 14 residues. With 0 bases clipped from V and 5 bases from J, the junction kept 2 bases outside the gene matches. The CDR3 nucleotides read TGTGCCAGCAGCTTGGGACAGGGGGGGACTGAAGCTTTCTTT. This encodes CASSLGQGGTEAFF. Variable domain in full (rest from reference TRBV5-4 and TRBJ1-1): ETGVTQSPTHLIKTRGQQVTLRCSSQSGHNTVSWYQQALGQGPQFIFQYYREEENGRGNFPPRFSGLQFPNYSSELNVNALELDDSALYLCASSLGQGGTEAFFGQGTRLTVV.

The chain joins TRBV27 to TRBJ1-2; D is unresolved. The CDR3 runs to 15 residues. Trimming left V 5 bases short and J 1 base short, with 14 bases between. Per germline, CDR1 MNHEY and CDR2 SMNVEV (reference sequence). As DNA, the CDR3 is TGTGCCAGCAGTCCCTGGAGAGACTTTAACTATGGCTACACCTTC. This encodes CASSPWRDFNYGYTF.

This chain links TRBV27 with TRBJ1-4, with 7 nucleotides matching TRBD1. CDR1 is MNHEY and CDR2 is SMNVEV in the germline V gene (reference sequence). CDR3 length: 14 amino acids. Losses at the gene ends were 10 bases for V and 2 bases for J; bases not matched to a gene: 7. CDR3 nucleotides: TGTGCCACTCGACAGGGTTCGACTAATGAAAAACTGTTTTTT. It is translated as CATRQGSTNEKLFF.

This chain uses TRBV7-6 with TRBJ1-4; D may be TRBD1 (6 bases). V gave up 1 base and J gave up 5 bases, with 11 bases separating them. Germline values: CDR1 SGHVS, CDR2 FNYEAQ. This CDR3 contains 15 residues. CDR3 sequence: CASSLGQGRNEKLFF. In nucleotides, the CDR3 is TGTGCCAGCAGCTTAGGTCAGGGGAGAAATGAAAAACTGTTTTTT.

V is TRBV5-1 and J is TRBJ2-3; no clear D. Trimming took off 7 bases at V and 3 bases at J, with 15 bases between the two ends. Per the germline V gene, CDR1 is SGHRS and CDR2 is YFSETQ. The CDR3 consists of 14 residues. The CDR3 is CASFDLSRTDTQYF. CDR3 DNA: TGCGCCAGCTTTGATCTCTCGAGAACAGATACGCAGTATTTT.

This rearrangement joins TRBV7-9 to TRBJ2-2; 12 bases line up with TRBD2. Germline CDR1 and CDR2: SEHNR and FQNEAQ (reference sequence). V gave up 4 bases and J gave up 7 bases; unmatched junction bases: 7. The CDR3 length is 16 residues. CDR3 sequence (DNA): TGTGCCAGCAGCTCGCGGACTAGCGGGACGGGCGGGGAGCTGTTTTTT. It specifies CASSSRTSGTGGELFF.

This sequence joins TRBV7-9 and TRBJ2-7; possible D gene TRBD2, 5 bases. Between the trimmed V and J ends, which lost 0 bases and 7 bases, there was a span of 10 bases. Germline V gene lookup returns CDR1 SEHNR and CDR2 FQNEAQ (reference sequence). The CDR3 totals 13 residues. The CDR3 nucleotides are TGTGCCAGCAGCTTAGCGGAAGGAGGAGAGCAGTACTTC. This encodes CASSLAEGGEQYF.

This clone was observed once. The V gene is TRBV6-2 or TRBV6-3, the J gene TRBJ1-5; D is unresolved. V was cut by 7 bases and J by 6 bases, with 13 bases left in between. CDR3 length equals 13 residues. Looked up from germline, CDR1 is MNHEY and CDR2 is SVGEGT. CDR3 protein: CASNYPGGQPQHF. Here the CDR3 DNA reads TGTGCCAGCAATTATCCTGGCGGTCAGCCCCAGCATTTT.

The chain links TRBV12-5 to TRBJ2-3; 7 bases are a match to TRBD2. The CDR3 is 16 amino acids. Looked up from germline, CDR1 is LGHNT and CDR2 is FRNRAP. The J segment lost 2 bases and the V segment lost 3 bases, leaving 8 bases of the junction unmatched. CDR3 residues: CASGFQSSGYTDTQYF. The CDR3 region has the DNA TGTGCTAGTGGTTTCCAATCTAGCGGCTACACAGATACGCAGTATTTT.

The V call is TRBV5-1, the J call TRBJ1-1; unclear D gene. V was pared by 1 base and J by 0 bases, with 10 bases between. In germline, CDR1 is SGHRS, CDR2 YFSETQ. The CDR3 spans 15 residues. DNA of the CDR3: TGCGCCAGCAGCTTGCAGGATAACGTGAACACTGAAGCTTTCTTT. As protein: CASSLQDNVNTEAFF. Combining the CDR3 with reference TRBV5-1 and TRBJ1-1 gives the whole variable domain KAGVTQTPRYLIKTRGQQVTLSCSPISGHRSVSWYQQTPGQGLQFLFEYFSETQRNKGNFPGRFSGRQFSNSRSEMNVSTLELGDSALYLCASSLQDNVNTEAFFGQGTRLTVV.

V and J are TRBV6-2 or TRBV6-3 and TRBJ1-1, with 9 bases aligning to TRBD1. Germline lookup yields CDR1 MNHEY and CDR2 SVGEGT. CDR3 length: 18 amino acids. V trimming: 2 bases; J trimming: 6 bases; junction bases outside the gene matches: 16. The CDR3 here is CASSYPQNLPQGAAEAFF. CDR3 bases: TGTGCCAGCAGTTACCCACAGAATCTCCCACAGGGGGCGGCTGAAGCTTTCTTT.

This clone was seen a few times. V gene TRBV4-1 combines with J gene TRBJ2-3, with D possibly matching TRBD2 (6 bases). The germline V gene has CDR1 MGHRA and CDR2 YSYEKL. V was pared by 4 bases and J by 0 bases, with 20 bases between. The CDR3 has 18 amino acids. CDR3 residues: CASSPLLSARGSTDTQYF. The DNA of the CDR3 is TGCGCCAGCAGCCCCCTGCTGTCCGCGCGGGGTAGCACAGATACGCAGTATTTT.

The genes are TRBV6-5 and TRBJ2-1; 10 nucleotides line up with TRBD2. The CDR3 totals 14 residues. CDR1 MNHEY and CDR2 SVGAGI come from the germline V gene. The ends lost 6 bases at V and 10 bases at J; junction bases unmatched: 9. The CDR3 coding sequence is TGTGCCAGCAGGGACGGACTAGCGGCTGTAGAGCAGTTCTTC. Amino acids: CASRDGLAAVEQFF.

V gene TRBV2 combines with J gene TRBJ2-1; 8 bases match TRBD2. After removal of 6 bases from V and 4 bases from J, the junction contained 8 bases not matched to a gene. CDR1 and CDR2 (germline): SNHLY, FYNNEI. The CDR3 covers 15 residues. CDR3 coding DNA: TGTGCCAGCAGCGGGGGACTAGTAGATTACAATGAGCAGTTCTTC. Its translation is CASSGGLVDYNEQFF.

This CDR3 is CASSLNLGGRALNEQFF. Written as DNA, the CDR3 is TGTGCCAGCAGCTTAAATCTGGGCGGGAGGGCGCTGAATGAGCAGTTCTTC. This chain joins TRBV7-3 and TRBJ2-1, with TRBD2 identical over 9 bases. CDR3 length: 17 residues. V was clipped by 1 base and J by 7 bases; unmatched bases: 11. The germline V gene has CDR1 SGHTA and CDR2 FQGTGA.

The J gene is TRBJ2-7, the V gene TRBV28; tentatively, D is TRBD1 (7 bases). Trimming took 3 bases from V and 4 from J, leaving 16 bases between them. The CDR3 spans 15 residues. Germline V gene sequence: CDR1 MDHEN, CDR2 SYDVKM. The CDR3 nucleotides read TGTGCCAGCAGTTTTCAGGAGGGGGCGAATTACGAGCAGTACTTC. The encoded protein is CASSFQEGANYEQYF.

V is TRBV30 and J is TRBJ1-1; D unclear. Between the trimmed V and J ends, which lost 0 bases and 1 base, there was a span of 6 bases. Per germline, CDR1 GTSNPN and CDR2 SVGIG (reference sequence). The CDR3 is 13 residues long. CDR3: CAWSVRWNTEAFF. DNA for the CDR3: TGTGCCTGGAGTGTACGGTGGAACACTGAAGCTTTCTTT.

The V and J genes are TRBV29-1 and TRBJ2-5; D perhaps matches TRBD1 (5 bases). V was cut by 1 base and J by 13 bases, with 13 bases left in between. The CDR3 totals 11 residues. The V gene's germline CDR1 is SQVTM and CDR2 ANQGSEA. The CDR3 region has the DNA TGCAGCGTTGAAGTCTGGGGCGGTGGGTACTTC. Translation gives CSVEVWGGGYF.

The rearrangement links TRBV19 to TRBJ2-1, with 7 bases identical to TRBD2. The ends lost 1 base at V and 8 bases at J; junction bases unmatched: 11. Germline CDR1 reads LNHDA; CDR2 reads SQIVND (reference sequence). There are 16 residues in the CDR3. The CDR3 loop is CASSIGGGVHYYEQFF. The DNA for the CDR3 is TGTGCCAGTAGTATAGGCGGGGGAGTTCATTACTATGAGCAGTTCTTC.

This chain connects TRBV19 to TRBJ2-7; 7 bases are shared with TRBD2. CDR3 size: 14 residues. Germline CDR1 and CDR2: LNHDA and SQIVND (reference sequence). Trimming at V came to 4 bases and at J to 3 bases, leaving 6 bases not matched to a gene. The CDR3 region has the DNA TGTGCCAGTAGTAGCCCCGGGACTAACTACGAGCAGTACTTC. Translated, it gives CASSSPGTNYEQYF.

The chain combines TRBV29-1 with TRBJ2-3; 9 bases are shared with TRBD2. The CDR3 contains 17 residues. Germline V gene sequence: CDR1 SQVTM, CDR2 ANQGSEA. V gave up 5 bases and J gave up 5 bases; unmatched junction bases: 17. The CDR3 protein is CSVIRIPIAGAGDTQYF. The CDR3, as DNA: TGCAGCGTTATCAGAATCCCAATAGCGGGAGCGGGAGATACGCAGTATTTT.

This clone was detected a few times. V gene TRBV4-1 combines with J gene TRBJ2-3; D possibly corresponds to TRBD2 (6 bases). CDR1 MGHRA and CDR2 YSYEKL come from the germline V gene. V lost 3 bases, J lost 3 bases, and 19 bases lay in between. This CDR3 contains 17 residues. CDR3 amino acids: CASSHPRDGSKTDTQYF. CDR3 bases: TGCGCCAGCAGCCATCCCCGGGACGGGAGCAAGACAGATACGCAGTATTTT.

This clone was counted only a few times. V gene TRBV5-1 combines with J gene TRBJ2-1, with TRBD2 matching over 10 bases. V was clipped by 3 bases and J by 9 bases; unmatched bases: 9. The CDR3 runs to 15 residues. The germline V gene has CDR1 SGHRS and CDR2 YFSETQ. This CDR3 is CASSWEASGSGEQFF. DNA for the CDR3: TGCGCCAGCAGCTGGGAAGCTAGCGGGAGCGGTGAGCAGTTCTTC.